The clone carrying this TCR beta chain was seen a few times. Its antigen is not identified. The source of the sample is a study of PD-1 blockade in classical Hodgkin lymphoma. Findings and limits, study-wide: Prior to therapy, complete responders displayed diversity much like that of newly diagnosed patients.

Only in-frame clones appear in the TCRdb table, and some are missing; sequencing was by immunoSEQ multiplex PCR. The sample has 96,000 or so clones, about 92% seen once. The time point here: cycle 4 day 1 (C4D1), after more than five weeks of nivolumab. In every patient, relapse followed autologous stem cell transplantation, while exposure to brentuximab vedotin differed. The TCR sequence derives from a human donor with classical Hodgkin lymphoma. Source: peripheral blood mononuclear cells (PBMCs), taken before the fourth cycle of nivolumab.

The CDR3 DNA sequence: TGTGCCAGCTCACCCGAAATCAACTATGGCTACACCTTC. Protein product: CASSPEINYGYTF. The rearrangement links TRBV18 to TRBJ1-2; D is undetermined. CDR1 and CDR2 (germline): KGHSH, LQKENI. V shed 3 bases and J shed 2 bases, with 7 bases lying between them. The CDR3 loop spans 13 amino acids.